Listed here are 6 T cell receptor beta chains from one sample, sequenced in a study of regulatory T cells in long-lasting Graves disease. The time point here: persistent/refractory GD, antithyroid drugs over 5 years with positive TRAb. Isolated PBMC RNA provided the starting material for the TCR library. CDR3-region Arm-PCR and iRepertoire HTBI primers produced the TCR beta libraries. Each CDR3 protein gets one entry after TCRdb re-called the multiplex PCR reads with MiXCR. The sample includes around 500,000 distinct CDR3 sequences, 20% to 25% of them seen just once. The material sequenced was peripheral blood mononuclear cells (PBMCs), taken when the disease was refractory, from a patient treated with antithyroid drugs. These TCRs come from a female donor with Graves disease.

The table lists this clonotype with a few counts. V gene TRBV7-2 combines with J gene TRBJ2-6; no clear D gene. The length of the CDR3 is 15 residues. Germline lookup yields CDR1 SGHTA and CDR2 FQGNSA. Trimming removed 4 bases from V and 3 bases from J, with 10 bases in between. The CDR3 nucleotides read TGTGCCAGCAGCTCCTGGTCGGGTGGGGCCAACGTCCTGACTTTC. Its translation: CASSSWSGGANVLTF. The whole variable domain, filled in from reference TRBV7-2 and TRBJ2-6, reads GAGVSQSPSNKVTEKGKDVELRCDPISGHTALYWYRQSLGQGLEFLIYFQGNSAPDKSGLPSDRFSAERTGGSVSTLTIQRTQQEDSAVYLCASSSWSGGANVLTFGAGSRLTVL.

This clonotype was found many times. The chain carries TRBV19 and TRBJ1-1; D gene ambiguous. This CDR3 has 15 amino acids. Trimming stripped 1 base from V and 0 bases from J, with 9 bases between. The germline gives CDR1 LNHDA, CDR2 SQIVND (reference sequence). CDR3 region: CASSIGGFLNTEAFF. For the CDR3, the DNA is TGTGCCAGTAGTATAGGGGGATTCCTGAACACTGAAGCTTTCTTT.

The chain has TRBV13 and TRBJ2-7, with TRBD1 as a possible D gene (6 bases). CDR1 and CDR2 (germline): PRHDT, FYEKMQ (reference sequence). The CDR3 has 17 amino acids. V lost 4 bases and J lost 3, with 22 bases in between. The CDR3 DNA follows: TGTGCCAGCAGCTCCACAGGGAAACAATCCAGAATCTACGAGCAGTACTTC. This gives the protein CASSSTGKQSRIYEQYF.

This clonotype was observed at least ten times. The chain combines TRBV6-1 with TRBJ1-1; D ambiguous. The CDR3 has 16 amino acids. From germline, CDR1 is MNHNS and CDR2 SASEGT. Trimming took 2 bases from V and 3 from J, leaving 16 bases between them. The CDR3 sequence is CASSEPLTTYDTEAFF. The CDR3 nucleotides read TGTGCCAGCAGTGAACCCCTGACAACCTATGACACTGAAGCTTTCTTT.

In its sample, this clonotype was seen a few times. The chain couples TRBV6-5 to TRBJ2-2, with D perhaps TRBD1 or TRBD2 (5 bases each). The CDR3 sequence is 17 residues long. Germline V gene sequence: CDR1 MNHEY, CDR2 SVGAGI. Trimming took off 0 bases at V and 5 bases at J, with 16 bases between the two ends. For the CDR3, the DNA is TGTGCCAGCAGTTACTCGGGGTCGCGGGCAGGGACCGGGGAGCTGTTTTTT. This sequence encodes CASSYSGSRAGTGELFF.

The genes are TRBV29-1 and TRBJ2-1, with a possible D match to TRBD2 (5 bases). V lost 3 bases, J lost 7 bases, and 10 bases lay in between. The CDR3 loop spans 12 amino acids. The germline V gene encodes CDR1 SQVTM and CDR2 ANQGSEA. The CDR3 DNA follows: TGCAGCGTTGAGCGGGCGGCAAATGAGCAGTTCTTC. This encodes CSVERAANEQFF.